The clone carrying this TCR beta chain came up once. These data come from a study of blood T cell repertoires in COVID-19. The wider study: Sample material is recorded as cDNA or gDNA derived from T cells, B-cell-depleted T cells, or PBMCs.

Repertoires were generated with immunoSEQ multiplex PCR, while TCRdb's copy carries only in-frame clones and drops some. The sample lists some 300,000 clones, roughly 91% occurring once. The sample was PBMCs or T cells enriched from blood (not recorded which). The TCR comes from a woman between 55 and 75 years old in a cohort exposed to, infected with or recovered from COVID-19 (not recorded which).

Here the CDR3 DNA reads TGTGCCAGCAGTCTTACAGGGTCTGTAGAGCCAGCCTACGAGCAGTACTTC. This gives the protein CASSLTGSVEPAYEQYF. The chain recombines TRBV7-2 with TRBJ2-7; TRBD1 is a possible D gene (6 bases). V dropped 6 bases and J dropped 2 bases, with 23 bases sitting between them. The CDR3 loop spans 17 amino acids. Germline V gene data show CDR1 as SGHTA and CDR2 as FQGNSA.